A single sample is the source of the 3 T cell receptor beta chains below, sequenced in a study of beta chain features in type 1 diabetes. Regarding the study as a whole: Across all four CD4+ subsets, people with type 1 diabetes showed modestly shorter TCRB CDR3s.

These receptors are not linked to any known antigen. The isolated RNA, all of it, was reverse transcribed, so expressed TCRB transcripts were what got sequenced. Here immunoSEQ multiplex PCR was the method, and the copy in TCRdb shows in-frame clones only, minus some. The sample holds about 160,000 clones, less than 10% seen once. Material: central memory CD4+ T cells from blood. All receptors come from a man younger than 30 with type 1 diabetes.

CDR3 loop: CASSSTGKYGYTF. The CDR3 DNA is TGTGCCAGCAGTTCGACAGGGAAATATGGCTACACCTTC. This chain joins TRBV28 and TRBJ1-2; 7 bases are a match to TRBD1. From germline, CDR1 is MDHEN and CDR2 SYDVKM. This CDR3 comprises 13 residues. The V and J ends lost 4 bases and 5 bases, in that order; junction bases with no gene match: 4.

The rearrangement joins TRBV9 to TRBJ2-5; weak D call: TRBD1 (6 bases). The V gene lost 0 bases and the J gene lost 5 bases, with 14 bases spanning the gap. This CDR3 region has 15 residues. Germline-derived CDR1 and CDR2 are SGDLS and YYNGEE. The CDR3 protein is CASSVAPGVGETQYF. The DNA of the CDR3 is TGTGCCAGCAGCGTAGCGCCAGGGGTAGGGGAGACCCAGTACTTC.

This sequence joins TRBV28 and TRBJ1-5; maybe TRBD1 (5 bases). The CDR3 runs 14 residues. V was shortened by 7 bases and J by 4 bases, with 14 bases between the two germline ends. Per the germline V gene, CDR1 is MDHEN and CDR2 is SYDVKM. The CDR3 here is CASTNGGGNQPQHF. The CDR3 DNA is TGTGCCAGCACCAATGGGGGAGGGAATCAGCCCCAGCATTTT.